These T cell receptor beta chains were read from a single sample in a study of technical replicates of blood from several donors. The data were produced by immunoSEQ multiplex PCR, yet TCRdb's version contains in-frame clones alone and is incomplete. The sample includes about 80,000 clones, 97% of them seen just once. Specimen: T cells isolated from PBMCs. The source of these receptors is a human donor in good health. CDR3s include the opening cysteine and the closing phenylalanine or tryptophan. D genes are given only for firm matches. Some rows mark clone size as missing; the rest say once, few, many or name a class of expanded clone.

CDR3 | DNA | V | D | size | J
CATSSTGLNEKLFF | TGTGCCACCAGCTCCACGGGACTAAATGAAAAACTGTTTTTT | TRBV15 | . | . | TRBJ1-4
CASSLGLAIDTQYF | TGTGCCAGCAGTTTGGGACTAGCAATAGATACGCAGTATTTT | TRBV28 | TRBD2 | . | TRBJ2-3
CASGRDRPSYEQYF | TGTGCTAGTGGGAGGGACAGACCCTCCTACGAGCAGTACTTC | TRBV12-5 | TRBD1 | . | TRBJ2-7
CASSLSSAGELFF | TGTGCCAGCAGCCTCTCGTCCGCCGGGGAGCTGTTTTTT | TRBV14 | . | . | TRBJ2-2
CASSLGPGGGTGELFF | TGTGCCAGCAGCTTAGGCCCAGGGGGAGGCACCGGGGAGCTGTTTTTT | TRBV7-3 | . | . | TRBJ2-2
CASSQPNRGRNEQFF | TGCGCCAGCAGCCAACCCAACAGGGGGCGAAATGAGCAGTTCTTC | TRBV4-1 | TRBD1 | . | TRBJ2-1
CASSYVRYSEQYF | TGTGCCAGCAGTTACGTTCGGTATTCCGAGCAGTACTTC | TRBV6-5 | . | . | TRBJ2-7
CASSRAGQGLDEQYF | TGTGCCAGCAGCAGGGCGGGACAGGGTCTCGACGAGCAGTACTTC | TRBV5-5 | TRBD1 | . | TRBJ2-7
CASSLVTTETQYF | TGCGCCAGCAGCTTGGTAACTACTGAGACCCAGTACTTC | TRBV5-1 | . | . | TRBJ2-5
CASSTSGGGNTIYF | TGTGCCAGCAGTACATCAGGGGGCGGAAACACCATATATTTT | TRBV6-5 | TRBD1 | . | TRBJ1-3
CASSSGLAGGTDTQYF | TGTGCCAGCAGTTCCGGACTAGCGGGGGGCACAGATACGCAGTATTTT | TRBV27 | TRBD2 | . | TRBJ2-3
CSAVNTDTQYF | TGCAGTGCTGTCAATACAGATACGCAGTATTTT | TRBV20-1 | . | . | TRBJ2-3
CASSAWTSGTDTQYF | TGTGCCAGCAGTGCTTGGACTAGCGGCACAGATACGCAGTATTTT | TRBV27 | TRBD2 | once | TRBJ2-3
CASSDRNTEAFF | TGCGCCAGCAGTGACCGGAACACTGAAGCTTTCTTT | TRBV10-1 | . | . | TRBJ1-1
CASSLTRSARGREGSDTQYF | TGTGCCAGCAGTTTGACCCGGTCTGCGCGCGGGAGGGAGGGGTCAGATACGCAGTATTTT | TRBV28 | TRBD2 | . | TRBJ2-3
CASGLVLSSDGNTEAFF | TGTGCTAGTGGTTTGGTACTATCCAGTGATGGGAACACTGAAGCTTTCTTT | TRBV12-5 | . | . | TRBJ1-1
CSGEKGNTEAFF | TGCAGCGGGGAGAAAGGGAACACTGAAGCTTTCTTT | TRBV29-1 | . | . | TRBJ1-1
CASSLAGGLNEQFF | TGTGCCAGCAGTTTGGCGGGAGGGCTTAATGAGCAGTTCTTC | TRBV6-5 | TRBD2 | . | TRBJ2-1
CASSDQENTEAFF | TGTGCCAGCAGCGACCAGGAGAACACTGAAGCTTTCTTT | TRBV27 | . | . | TRBJ1-1
CASSFNTGSLGGAFF | TGTGCCAGCAGCTTCAATACAGGATCCTTAGGTGGAGCTTTCTTT | TRBV7-2 | . | . | TRBJ1-1
CASSLGQGGLSTDTQYF | TGCGCCAGCAGCTTGGGACAGGGGGGGTTAAGCACAGATACGCAGTATTTT | TRBV5-1 | TRBD1 | . | TRBJ2-3
CASSDRSLNTGELFF | TGTGCCAGCAGTGATCGGAGCCTGAACACCGGGGAGCTGTTTTTT | TRBV25-1 | . | once | TRBJ2-2
CASSLKLQGGSGELFF | TGCGCCAGCAGCTTGAAGCTACAGGGGGGATCCGGGGAGCTGTTTTTT | TRBV5-1 | TRBD1 | few | TRBJ2-2
CASSNRDRGFGCNQPQHF | TGTGCCAGCAGCAATAGGGACAGGGGTTTTGGGTGCAATCAGCCCCAGCATTTT | TRBV21-1 | . | . | TRBJ1-5
CASGLYPRDSSRDEQYF | TGTGCTAGTGGTCTATACCCTCGGGACAGCTCTCGGGACGAGCAGTACTTC | TRBV12-5 | TRBD1 | . | TRBJ2-7
CASSLGPGLAEEQFF | TGCGCCAGCAGCTTGGGACCGGGACTAGCGGAAGAGCAGTTCTTC | TRBV5-1 | TRBD2 | . | TRBJ2-1
CASSQQGRVDNEQFF | TGTGCCAGTAGCCAGCAGGGCAGGGTAGACAATGAGCAGTTCTTC | TRBV19 | . | . | TRBJ2-1
CASSLAPAGKNTGELFF | TGTGCCAGCAGCTTAGCTCCTGCGGGGAAGAACACCGGGGAGCTGTTTTTT | TRBV7-9 | . | once | TRBJ2-2
CSVESGVGNTIYF | TGCAGCGTTGAATCCGGGGTTGGAAACACCATATATTTT | TRBV29-1 | . | . | TRBJ1-3
CASSGGGALGQPQHF | TGTGCCAGCAGTGGCGGGGGGGCGTTGGGTCAGCCCCAGCATTTT | TRBV6-1 | . | . | TRBJ1-5
CSVEAARPWTGGLAESSYNEQFF | TGCAGCGTTGAAGCTGCGCGTCCTTGGACAGGAGGACTAGCGGAAAGCTCCTACAATGAGCAGTTCTTC | TRBV29-1 | TRBD2 | . | TRBJ2-1
CASSVGAGAHFDEQFF | TGTGCCAGCAGCGTCGGGGCGGGGGCACATTTTGATGAGCAGTTCTTC | TRBV9 | . | . | TRBJ2-1
CASSFGQGWGKLFF | . | TRBV6-1 | . | once | TRBJ1-4
CASSEALLGQGFPDTEAFF | TGTGCCAGCAGTGAAGCGCTTCTGGGACAGGGGTTTCCCGACACTGAAGCTTTCTTT | TRBV6-1 | TRBD1 | . | TRBJ1-1
CASSIDGETQYF | TGTGCCAGTAGTATAGACGGAGAGACCCAGTACTTC | TRBV19 | . | . | TRBJ2-5
CASSAGQGVYGYTF | TGCGCCAGCAGCGCGGGACAGGGGGTCTATGGCTACACCTTC | TRBV4-1 | TRBD1 | . | TRBJ1-2
CASSASPSLIEQQYF | TGTGCCAGCAGCGCGAGCCCTAGCCTAATTGAGCAGCAGTACTTC | TRBV9 | . | once | TRBJ2-7
CASSFRTGEQFF | TGTGCCAGCAGCTTTCGGACAGGCGAGCAGTTCTTC | TRBV5-4 | TRBD1 | . | TRBJ2-1
CASRLRGPRGIYEQYF | TGTGCCAGCAGACTTAGGGGGCCCCGGGGAATCTACGAGCAGTACTTC | TRBV5-4 | TRBD1 | . | TRBJ2-7
CASSLYTGTEAFF | TGCGCCAGCAGCTTGTATACGGGCACTGAAGCTTTCTTT | TRBV5-1 | . | . | TRBJ1-1
CASSKEDRGGADTQYF | TGTGCCAGCAGCAAAGAGGACAGGGGAGGCGCAGATACGCAGTATTTT | TRBV21-1 | . | . | TRBJ2-3
CASRQDINTEAFF | TGTGCCAGCAGACAGGACATAAACACTGAAGCTTTCTTT | TRBV6-5 | . | . | TRBJ1-1
CASSEGRQPYEQYF | TGTGCCAGCAGTGAAGGGAGACAGCCCTACGAGCAGTACTTC | TRBV2 | . | . | TRBJ2-7
CASSFTQGDEQFF | TGTGCCAGCAGCTTTACCCAGGGCGATGAGCAGTTCTTC | TRBV11-3 | . | . | TRBJ2-1
CASVGQSNQPQHF | TGTGCCAGCGTGGGACAGTCCAATCAGCCCCAGCATTTT | TRBV2 | TRBD1 | . | TRBJ1-5
CATSRDRGQSNSPLHF | TGTGCCACCAGCAGAGATCGAGGGCAATCAAATTCACCCCTCCACTTT | TRBV15 | . | . | TRBJ1-6
CASSFLDNTYEQYF | TGTGCCAGCAGCTTCTTGGACAATACCTACGAGCAGTACTTC | TRBV11-2 | . | . | TRBJ2-7
CASSMGRRTGGVSNTEAFF | TGTGCCAGTAGTATGGGTCGGAGGACAGGGGGTGTTTCGAACACTGAAGCTTTCTTT | TRBV19 | TRBD1 | . | TRBJ1-1
CASGLVVDRVGSPLHF | TGTGCTAGTGGTTTGGTAGTTGACAGGGTCGGTTCACCCCTCCACTTT | TRBV12-5 | TRBD1 | . | TRBJ1-6
CATSRDIGQRPQVGLFF | TGTGCCACCAGCAGAGATATCGGACAGAGACCTCAGGTGGGACTGTTTTTT | TRBV15 | . | once | TRBJ1-4
CAIRTSGRTTGELFF | TGTGCCATCAGGACTAGCGGGAGGACCACCGGGGAGCTGTTTTTT | TRBV10-3 | TRBD2 | . | TRBJ2-2
CASSRGSSGKRTEAFF | TGTGCCAGCAGTCGCGGTTCTTCAGGGAAGAGAACTGAAGCTTTCTTT | TRBV27 | . | . | TRBJ1-1
CASSQVIPGLALNEQFF | TGCGCCAGCAGCCAAGTCATACCGGGACTAGCTCTCAATGAGCAGTTCTTC | TRBV4-1 | TRBD2 | . | TRBJ2-1
CASSEGASYEQYF | TGTGCCAGCAGTGAGGGGGCCTCCTACGAGCAGTACTTC | TRBV27 | TRBD1 | . | TRBJ2-7
CASSFPPPLDRLYGYTF | TGTGCCAGCAGTTTTCCCCCGCCTCTCGACAGACTCTATGGCTACACCTTC | TRBV28 | . | once | TRBJ1-2
CAISEGTSGIPSTDTQYF | TGTGCCATCAGTGAAGGGACTAGCGGGATACCTAGCACAGATACGCAGTATTTT | TRBV10-3 | TRBD2 | . | TRBJ2-3
CASSYRQGSGDTQYF | TGCGCCAGCAGCTATCGACAGGGATCGGGAGATACGCAGTATTTT | TRBV5-1 | TRBD1 | . | TRBJ2-3
CASSSYHSGESYEQYF | TGTGCCAGCAGCTCCTATCATAGCGGGGAGTCCTACGAGCAGTACTTC | TRBV5-4 | TRBD2 | . | TRBJ2-7
CASSYGSRGQPQHF | TGTGCCAGCAGTTACGGGAGCAGAGGGCAGCCCCAGCATTTT | TRBV6-6 | . | . | TRBJ1-5
CASSLDGRDTQYF | TGTGCCAGCAGCTTAGATGGGAGAGATACGCAGTATTTT | TRBV7-9 | . | . | TRBJ2-3